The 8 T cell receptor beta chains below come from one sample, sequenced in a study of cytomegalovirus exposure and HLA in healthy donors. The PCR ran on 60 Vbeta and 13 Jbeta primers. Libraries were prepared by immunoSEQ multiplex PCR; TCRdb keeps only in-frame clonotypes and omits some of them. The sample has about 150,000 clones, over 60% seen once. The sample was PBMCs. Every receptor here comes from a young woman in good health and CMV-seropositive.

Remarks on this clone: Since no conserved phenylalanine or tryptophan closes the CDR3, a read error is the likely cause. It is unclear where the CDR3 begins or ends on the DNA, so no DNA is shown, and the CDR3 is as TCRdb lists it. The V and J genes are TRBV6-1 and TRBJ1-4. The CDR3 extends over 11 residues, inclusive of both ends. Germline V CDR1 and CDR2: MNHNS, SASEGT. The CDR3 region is CASYGGSLPVL.

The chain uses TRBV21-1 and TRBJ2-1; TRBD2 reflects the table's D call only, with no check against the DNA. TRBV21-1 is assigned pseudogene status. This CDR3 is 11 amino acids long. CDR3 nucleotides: TGTGCCAGCAGCAGCCCCGGACTTGGCTTCTTC. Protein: CASSSPGLGFF.

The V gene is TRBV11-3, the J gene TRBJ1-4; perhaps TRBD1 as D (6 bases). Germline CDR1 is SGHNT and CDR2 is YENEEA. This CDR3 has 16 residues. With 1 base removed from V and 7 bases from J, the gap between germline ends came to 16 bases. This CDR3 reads CASSLGYREVGEKLFF. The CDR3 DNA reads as TGTGCCAGCAGCTTAGGGTACAGGGAAGTGGGTGAAAAACTGTTTTTT.

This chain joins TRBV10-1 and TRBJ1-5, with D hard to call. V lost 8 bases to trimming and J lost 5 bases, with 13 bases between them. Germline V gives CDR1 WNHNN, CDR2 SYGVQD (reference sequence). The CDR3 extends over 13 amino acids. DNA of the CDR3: TGCGCCAGCCCTCGCTGGTCGGATCAGCCCCAGCATTTT. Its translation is CASPRWSDQPQHF.

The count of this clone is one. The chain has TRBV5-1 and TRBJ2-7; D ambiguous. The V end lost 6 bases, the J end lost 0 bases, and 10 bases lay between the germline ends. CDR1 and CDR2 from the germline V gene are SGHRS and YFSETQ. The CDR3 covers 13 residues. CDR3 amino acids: CASTPTSSYEQYF. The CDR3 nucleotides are TGCGCCAGCACCCCGACAAGCTCCTACGAGCAGTACTTC. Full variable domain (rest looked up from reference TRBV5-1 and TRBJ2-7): KAGVTQTPRYLIKTRGQQVTLSCSPISGHRSVSWYQQTPGQGLQFLFEYFSETQRNKGNFPGRFSGRQFSNSRSEMNVSTLELGDSALYLCASTPTSSYEQYFGPGTRLTVT.

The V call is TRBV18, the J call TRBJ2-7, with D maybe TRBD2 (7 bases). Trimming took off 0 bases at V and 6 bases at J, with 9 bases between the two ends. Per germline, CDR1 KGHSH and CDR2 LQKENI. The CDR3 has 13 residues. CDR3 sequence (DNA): TGTGCCAGCTCACCACCGGGGGGGCTCGAGCAGTACTTC. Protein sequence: CASSPPGGLEQYF.

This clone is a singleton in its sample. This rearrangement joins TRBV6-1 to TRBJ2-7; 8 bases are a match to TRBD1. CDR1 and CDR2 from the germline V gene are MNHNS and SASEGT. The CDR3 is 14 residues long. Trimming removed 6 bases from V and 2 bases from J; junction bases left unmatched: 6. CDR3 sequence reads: CASSPRDRTYEQYF. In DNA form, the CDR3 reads TGTGCCAGCAGCCCCCGGGACAGGACCTACGAGCAGTACTTC.

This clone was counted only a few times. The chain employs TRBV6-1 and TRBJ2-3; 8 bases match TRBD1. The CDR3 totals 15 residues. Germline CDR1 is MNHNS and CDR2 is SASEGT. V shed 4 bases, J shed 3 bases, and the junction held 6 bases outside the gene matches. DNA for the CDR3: TGTGCCAGCAGTGCCCTGGACAGGGTGACAGATACGCAGTATTTT. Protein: CASSALDRVTDTQYF.